The rows below give T cell receptor beta chains drawn from one sample of a study of T cells in Graves' hyperthyroidism and ophthalmopathy. One entry per CDR3 protein, called by TCRdb with MiXCR from the multiplex PCR reads. The table lists roughly 530,000 distinct CDR3 sequences, roughly 15% of them singletons. Specimen: blood. All receptors derive from a woman in her late teens or twenties with Graves' ophthalmopathy. CDR3s include the opening cysteine and the closing phenylalanine or tryptophan. A D gene is named only where the DNA matches it firmly. Expanded clones are given a class, and other clones once, few, many or no size at all.

cdr3_length	d_call	j_call	clone_size	v_call	cdr3_nt	cdr3_aa
15	NA	TRBJ2-5	NA	TRBV6-2/TRBV6-3	TGTGCCAGCGCCCGGGGGAGAGGATTTTCGGAGACCCAGTACTTC	CASARGRGFSETQYF
14	NA	TRBJ2-7	many	TRBV2	TGTGCCAGCCTGCGAGGGGACATAAACTACGAGCAGTACTTC	CASLRGDINYEQYF
15	NA	TRBJ1-5	many	TRBV20-1	TGCAGTGCCAGAGTTCTCGGGGTCGGCAATCAGCCCCAGCATTTT	CSARVLGVGNQPQHF
12	NA	TRBJ2-2	many	TRBV11-2	TGTGCCAGCAGCCAGAACACCGGGGAGCTGTTTTTT	CASSQNTGELFF
15	NA	TRBJ1-6	many	TRBV28	TGTGCCAGCAGACTTGGGTCGGCCTATAATTCACCCCTCCACTTT	CASRLGSAYNSPLHF
13	NA	TRBJ1-2	many	TRBV16	TGTGCCAGCAGCCAAGGACGGGCCTATGGCTACACCTTC	CASSQGRAYGYTF
14	TRBD1	TRBJ2-1	many	TRBV6-1	TGTGCCAGCAGTACCGGGACAGGCTACAATGAGCAGTTCTTC	CASSTGTGYNEQFF
18	TRBD2	TRBJ2-2	NA	TRBV27	TGTGCCAGCAGGGCAGGGACTAGCGGGAGGGCCTACACCGGGGAGCTGTTTTTT	CASRAGTSGRAYTGELFF
14	NA	TRBJ2-7	many	TRBV6-1	TGTGCCAGCAGTGCACACGACAGGTCCTACGAGCAGTACTTC	CASSAHDRSYEQYF
14	TRBD1	TRBJ2-2	few	TRBV7-3	TGTGCCAGTGCGGACGACAGGGGCACCGGGGAGCTGTTTTTT	CASADDRGTGELFF
15	NA	TRBJ2-7	many	TRBV28	TGTGCCAGCAGCCCCTTAAGACAGTCCTCCTACGAGCAGTACTTC	CASSPLRQSSYEQYF
16	TRBD1	TRBJ2-7	many	TRBV20-1	TGCAGTGCTAGAGATCAAGGGACAGGTTCCTTCTACGAGCAGTACTTC	CSARDQGTGSFYEQYF
14	NA	TRBJ1-1	many	TRBV18	TGTGCCAGCTCACCACAGGGGAGTAGGACTGAAGCTTTCTTT	CASSPQGSRTEAFF
15	NA	TRBJ2-7	few	TRBV28	TGTGCCAGCAGTTATTACAGGGATATCACCTACGAGCAGTACTTC	CASSYYRDITYEQYF
13	TRBD1	TRBJ2-7	many	TRBV27	TGTGCCAGCAGTATCGGGACAGGTAGCGAGCAGTACTTC	CASSIGTGSEQYF
13	NA	TRBJ1-1	many	TRBV29-1	TGCAGCGTTGAACCTGTGGAAGGCACTGAAGCTTTCTTT	CSVEPVEGTEAFF
15	NA	TRBJ1-1	many	TRBV18	TGTGCCAGCTCACCTCGCACGGACATGAACACTGAAGCTTTCTTT	CASSPRTDMNTEAFF
14	TRBD2	TRBJ2-1	many	TRBV12-3/TRBV12-4	TGTGCCAGCAACCCAGGGACTAGCGGAAATGAGCAGTTCTTC	CASNPGTSGNEQFF
15	TRBD1	TRBJ1-1	many	TRBV10-3	TGTGCCATCAGTGGTGGGACAGGGGCTTTGGGTGAAGCTTTCTTT	CAISGGTGALGEAFF
17	TRBD2	TRBJ2-3	NA	TRBV20-1	TGCAGTGCTATACTTCCGGGACTAGCGGGATATTCAGATACGCAGTATTTT	CSAILPGLAGYSDTQYF
15	NA	TRBJ2-7	many	TRBV6-1	TGTGCCAGCAGCCCCATGACAGGCTTTGGGGGCGAGCAGTACTTC	CASSPMTGFGGEQYF
13	NA	TRBJ2-5	many	TRBV6-1	TGTGCCAGCAGTCCTCGAAAGGAAGAGACCCAGTACTTC	CASSPRKEETQYF
12	NA	TRBJ2-7	few	TRBV15	TGTGCCGCTGGGTCGAGTTCCTACGAGCAGTACTTC	CAAGSSSYEQYF
13	NA	TRBJ1-1	many	TRBV6-1	TGTGCCAGCAGGGCCTCAGCGGACACTGAAGCTTTCTTT	CASRASADTEAFF
15	TRBD1	TRBJ1-1	many	TRBV27	TGTGCCAGCAGTGCAGACAGGGTGACGGTCACTGAAGCTTTCTTT	CASSADRVTVTEAFF
15	TRBD2	TRBJ2-5	NA	TRBV7-7	TGTGCTAGCAGTTCAACTAGCGGGGTTAAAGAGACCCAGTACTTC	CASSSTSGVKETQYF
15	NA	TRBJ2-5	NA	TRBV28	TGTGCCAGCAGTTTTAACGCAGGGGGGGAGGAGACCCAGTACTTC	CASSFNAGGEETQYF
15	NA	TRBJ2-5	many	TRBV6-1	TGTGCCAGCAGTGAGGTAGGGGGAGCCCAAGAGACCCAGTACTTC	CASSEVGGAQETQYF
12	NA	TRBJ1-4	NA	TRBV2	TGTGCCACCGCGGTTCACCGGGAAAAACTGTTTTTT	CATAVHREKLFF
12	NA	TRBJ1-5	few	TRBV2	TGTGCCAGCAGTGAGGAGGATCAGCCCCAGCATTTT	CASSEEDQPQHF
14	NA	TRBJ2-3	many	TRBV6-1	TGTGCCAGCAGTGAAGGCAGGGACACAGATACGCAGTATTTT	CASSEGRDTDTQYF
14	NA	TRBJ2-1	many	TRBV27	TGTGCCAGCACTTGGGGGAGCTCCTACAATGAGCAGTTCTTC	CASTWGSSYNEQFF
18	NA	TRBJ2-5	NA	TRBV11-2	TGTGCCAGCAGCTTTGGATCGCGGGCTCGGAGGGGTTCGGAGACCCAGTACTTC	CASSFGSRARRGSETQYF
14	NA	TRBJ1-1	many	TRBV27	TGCGCCAGCAGCTTAAGGGGTATGAACACTGAAGCTTTCTTT	CASSLRGMNTEAFF
13	TRBD1	TRBJ2-5	few	TRBV9	TGTGCCAGCAGCCCAGGGGGCCCAGAGACCCAGTACTTC	CASSPGGPETQYF
15	TRBD1	TRBJ1-1	few	TRBV5-6	TGTGCCAGTTCTCGGGGCGGCAGGGGGGGGACTGAAGCTTTCTTT	CASSRGGRGGTEAFF
15	NA	TRBJ1-5	few	TRBV5-1	TGCGCCAGCAGCTTGGGGGACACAGACAATCAGCCCCAGCATTTT	CASSLGDTDNQPQHF
14	NA	TRBJ2-1	NA	TRBV3-1	TGTGCCAGCAGCCAAACTAGTAACTACAATGAGCAGTTCTTC	CASSQTSNYNEQFF
13	NA	TRBJ1-1	many	TRBV20-1	TGCAGTGCCATCGGCGGACAGATAGCTGAAGCTTTCTTT	CSAIGGQIAEAFF
15	NA	TRBJ2-7	few	TRBV5-1	TGCGCCAGCCGCCGCGGGGACGGTCCAGCCTACGAGCAGTACTTC	CASRRGDGPAYEQYF
13	TRBD1	TRBJ2-3	NA	TRBV10-2	TGCGCCAGCATTCAGGGACAGCATATGACGCAGTATTTT	CASIQGQHMTQYF
13	TRBD2	TRBJ2-1	few	TRBV28	TGTGCCAGCAGTCCGGACGGGAGGGATGAGCAGTTCTTC	CASSPDGRDEQFF
15	TRBD1	TRBJ2-7	many	TRBV27	TGTGCCAGCAGGGACCGGGACAGAGTTCCCTACGAGCAGTACTTC	CASRDRDRVPYEQYF